The 20 T cell receptor beta chains below were found in one sample sequenced in a study of shared clonotypes between healthy human individuals. TCRdb's table, derived via immunoSEQ multiplex PCR, lists solely in-frame clones and lacks some. The sample has 950,000 to 1,200,000 clones, around three quarters seen once; the top ten hold over 0.8%. Source material: memory CD4+ T cells from PBMCs. As for subset: CD45RA-negative fraction. The receptors originated from a man aged 18 to 30 in good health. Some clones in this sample may be carry-over from other donors' samples.

The rearrangement links TRBV4-2 to TRBJ1-2; D is unclear. V lost 0 bases and J 2 bases, leaving 7 bases between the germline ends. Germline lookup yields CDR1 LGHNA and CDR2 YNFKEQ. The CDR3 consists of 14 residues. The CDR3 protein is CASSQDKGNYGYTF. CDR3 sequence (DNA): TGTGCCAGCAGCCAAGACAAAGGGAACTATGGCTACACCTTC.

J is TRBJ1-2 and V is TRBV7-9, with D uncertain. The CDR3 consists of 15 residues. V lost 7 bases to trimming and J lost 2 bases, with 17 bases between them. Per the germline V gene, CDR1 is SEHNR and CDR2 is FQNEAQ (reference sequence). This CDR3 is CASTTRDAVNYGYTF. CDR3 sequence (DNA): TGTGCCAGCACCACACGCGACGCAGTGAACTATGGCTACACCTTC.

This clone has a single count. This rearrangement joins TRBV28 to TRBJ1-1; the match to TRBD1 covers 7 bases. Germline V CDR1 and CDR2: MDHEN, SYDVKM. The CDR3 has 17 amino acids. V lost 4 bases, J lost 0 bases, and 11 bases stayed unmatched. CDR3 sequence reads: CASSSHPGTVMNTEAFF. The CDR3 DNA sequence: TGTGCCAGCAGTTCTCATCCCGGGACAGTGATGAACACTGAAGCTTTCTTT.

DNA of the CDR3: TGTGCCAGCAGCCGGACGGGGGGTTCTAACTATGGCTACACCTTC. This translates into CASSRTGGSNYGYTF. The chain joins TRBV5-5 to TRBJ1-2; TRBD1 is a possible D gene (5 bases). V was pared by 4 bases and J by 0 bases, with 13 bases between. CDR1 is SGHKS, CDR2 YYEKEE, per germline (reference sequence). The CDR3 totals 15 residues.

This chain joins TRBV6-6 and TRBJ1-1; D is uncertain. Germline V gene sequence: CDR1 MNHNY, CDR2 SVGAGI (reference sequence). The CDR3 totals 15 residues. Trimming took 4 bases from V and 0 from J, leaving 12 bases between them. The CDR3 reads CASSSSDGMNTEAFF. As DNA, the CDR3 is TGTGCCAGCAGTTCCTCGGACGGCATGAACACTGAAGCTTTCTTT.

Worth noting for this clone: With only one base between it and a far larger clone, this is likely a read error. The genes are TRBV2 and TRBJ1-2, with 7 bases matching TRBD1. CDR3 length equals 14 residues. Trimming at V came to 5 bases and at J to 8 bases, leaving 11 bases not matched to a gene. Germline values: CDR1 SNHLY, CDR2 FYNNEI. The CDR3 region is CASSQDRTGEGYTF. The DNA of the CDR3 is TGTGCCAGCAGTCAAGACCGGACAGGCGAGGGCTACACCTTC.

The chain joins TRBV7-2 to TRBJ1-5; 7 bases are a match to TRBD1. CDR3 length equals 18 residues. J lost 4 bases, V lost 3 bases, and 15 bases had no gene match. Germline-derived CDR1 and CDR2 are SGHTA and FQGNSA. The CDR3 protein is CASSFDPRTGGRNQPQHF. CDR3 DNA sequence: TGTGCCAGCAGCTTCGACCCCAGGACAGGTGGAAGAAATCAGCCCCAGCATTTT. Looking up the rest from reference TRBV7-2 and TRBJ1-5 gives the full variable domain: GAGVSQSPSNKVTEKGKDVELRCDPISGHTALYWYRQSLGQGLEFLIYFQGNSAPDKSGLPSDRFSAERTGGSVSTLTIQRTQQEDSAVYLCASSFDPRTGGRNQPQHFGDGTRLSIL.

This clone has just a few counts. The chain uses TRBV29-1 and TRBJ2-3; the D gene could be TRBD1 or TRBD2 (5 bases each). There are 12 residues in the CDR3. Trimming shortened V by 7 bases and J by 2 bases, and 10 bases separated the two germline ends. Germline V gene sequence: CDR1 SQVTM, CDR2 ANQGSEA. The CDR3 DNA reads TGCAGCGGGTGGGACCACACAGATACGCAGTATTTT. Encoded protein: CSGWDHTDTQYF.

The CDR3 coding sequence is TGCGCCAGCAGGGGAGCAGGGGGCGGCGCAGATACGCAGTATTTT. Translation: CASRGAGGGADTQYF. The chain couples TRBV5-1 to TRBJ2-3; 8 bases match TRBD1. This CDR3 has 15 amino acids. V lost 5 bases to trimming and J lost 4 bases; unmatched junction nucleotides: 9. CDR1 is SGHRS and CDR2 is YFSETQ in the germline V gene.

The chain couples TRBV5-6 to TRBJ2-7; D call uncertain. Trimming cost V 2 bases and J 5 bases, with 5 bases left between them. CDR1 SGHDT and CDR2 YYEEEE come from the germline V gene. This CDR3 region has 11 residues. DNA for the CDR3: TGTGCCAGCAGCTTTAAGGACGAGCAGTACTTC. It specifies CASSFKDEQYF.

J is TRBJ2-3 and V is TRBV5-6; D possibly corresponds to TRBD2 (5 bases). Trimming cost V 0 bases and J 4 bases, with 9 bases left between them. The CDR3 consists of 14 residues. Germline lookup yields CDR1 SGHDT and CDR2 YYEEEE. The CDR3 DNA is TGTGCCAGCAGCTTGGTCCGGCGGGCAGATACGCAGTATTTT. Translating gives CASSLVRRADTQYF.

This clone was detected only a few times. V and J are TRBV19 and TRBJ1-2; D unresolved. V was trimmed by 9 bases and J by 1 base, leaving 9 bases between them. Looked up from germline, CDR1 is LNHDA and CDR2 is SQIVND (reference sequence). CDR3 length: 12 amino acids. CDR3 in DNA: TGTGCCAGCCGACACCTTAACTATGGCTACACCTTC. Amino acid sequence: CASRHLNYGYTF.

This clone was found a few times. This chain uses TRBV7-9 with TRBJ1-5; TRBD1 might be the D (6 bases). Germline V gene lookup returns CDR1 SEHNR and CDR2 FQNEAQ (reference sequence). There are 15 residues in the CDR3. V was pared by 4 bases and J by 2 bases, with 12 bases between. The CDR3 is CASSSMTGGNQPQHF. In DNA, the CDR3 is TGTGCCAGCAGCTCGATGACAGGTGGCAATCAGCCCCAGCATTTT.

This chain uses TRBV30 with TRBJ1-1, with TRBD1 matching over 8 bases. J gave up 5 bases and V 7 bases, and 12 bases lay outside the gene matches. Germline assignment: CDR1 GTSNPN and CDR2 SVGIG (reference sequence). The CDR3 consists of 14 residues. CDR3 residues: CAFNRGFGGTEAFF. DNA for the CDR3: TGTGCCTTCAACAGGGGGTTCGGTGGTACTGAAGCTTTCTTT. Complete variable domain (other parts from reference TRBV30 and TRBJ1-1): SQTIHQWPATLVQPVGSPLSLECTVEGTSNPNLYWYRQAAGRGLQLLFYSVGIGQISSEVPQNLSASRPQDRQFILSSKKLLLSDSGFYLCAFNRGFGGTEAFFGQGTRLTVV.

This chain joins TRBV5-5 and TRBJ2-5; no firm D call. This CDR3 is 14 amino acids long. Trimming left V 1 base short and J 5 bases short, with 12 bases between. The germline CDR1 and CDR2 sequences are SGHKS and YYEKEE (reference sequence). In DNA, the CDR3 is TGTGCCAGCAGCTTGTACCGATCAGGCGAGACCCAGTACTTC. Its translation is CASSLYRSGETQYF.

This clone was detected a few times. The chain employs TRBV28 and TRBJ1-4; D perhaps matches TRBD1 (5 bases). Looked up from germline, CDR1 is MDHEN and CDR2 is SYDVKM. The CDR3 is made up of 17 amino acids. Trimming cost V 5 bases and J 8 bases, with 24 bases left between them. The CDR3 sequence is CASSITSLDRGREKLFF. CDR3 sequence (DNA): TGTGCCAGCAGTATTACGAGTCTCGATCGGGGGAGGGAAAAACTGTTTTTT.

This clone was recorded a few times. Other DNA sequences in the sample encode the same CDR3. The CDR3 DNA follows: TGTGCCAGCAGTAGGGACAGGGGCACAGATACGCAGTATTTT. Translating gives CASSRDRGTDTQYF. V gene TRBV28 combines with J gene TRBJ2-3; 9 nucleotides match TRBD1. Trimming removed 5 bases from V and 1 base from J; junction bases left unmatched: 1. The CDR3 consists of 14 residues. Germline CDR1 reads MDHEN; CDR2 reads SYDVKM.

The sample holds a few counts of this clone. The J gene is TRBJ2-1, the V gene TRBV28; D possibly uses TRBD1 or TRBD2 (6 bases each). The CDR3 contains 13 residues. Trimming pared 9 bases from V and 9 bases from J, leaving 18 bases between. In germline, CDR1 is MDHEN, CDR2 SYDVKM. The CDR3 sequence is CASGGQGYSEQFF. For the CDR3, the DNA is TGTGCCAGTGGGGGGCAGGGATATAGTGAGCAGTTCTTC.

The chain links TRBV1 to TRBJ2-1; the DNA was not compared with TRBD2, the D call given in the table. TRBV1 is tagged as a pseudogene. This CDR3 is built from 16 residues. CDR3 loop: CTSSQAFLAHYNEQFF. As DNA, the CDR3 is TGCACCAGCAGCCAAGCTTTCCTAGCCCACTACAATGAGCAGTTCTTC.

This clone was recorded once. The gene calls are TRBV6-5 and TRBJ2-3; tentatively, D is TRBD2 (6 bases). CDR1 is MNHEY and CDR2 is SVGAGI in the germline V gene. Trimming removed 2 bases at V and 6 bases at J, with 15 bases between. This CDR3 comprises 15 residues. The DNA for the CDR3 is TGTGCCAGCAGTTACCTAGCGACAGTCACGGATACGCAGTATTTT. This encodes CASSYLATVTDTQYF.